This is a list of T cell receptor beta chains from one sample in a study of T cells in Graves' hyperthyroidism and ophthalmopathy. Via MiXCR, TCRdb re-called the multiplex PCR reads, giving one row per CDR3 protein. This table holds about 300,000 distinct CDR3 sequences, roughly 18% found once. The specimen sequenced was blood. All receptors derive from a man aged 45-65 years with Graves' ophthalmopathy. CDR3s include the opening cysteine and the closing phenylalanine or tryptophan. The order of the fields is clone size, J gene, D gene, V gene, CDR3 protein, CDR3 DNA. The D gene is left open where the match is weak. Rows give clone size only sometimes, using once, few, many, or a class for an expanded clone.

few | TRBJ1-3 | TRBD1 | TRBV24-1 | CATSDRRKTGQGIDTIYF | TGTGCCACCAGTGATCGTCGTAAAACGGGACAGGGTATAGACACCATATATTTT
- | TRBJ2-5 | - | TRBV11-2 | CASSLDGGREETQYF | TGTGCCAGCAGCTTAGACGGGGGGCGTGAAGAGACCCAGTACTTC
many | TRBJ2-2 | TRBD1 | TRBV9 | CASSPKPGQGTGELFF | TGTGCCAGCAGCCCAAAACCGGGACAGGGAACCGGGGAGCTGTTTTTT
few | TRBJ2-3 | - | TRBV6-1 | CASSERSRDTQYF | TGTGCCAGCAGTGAACGGTCCCGGGATACGCAGTATTTT
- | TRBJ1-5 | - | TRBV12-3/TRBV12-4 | CASSDGRQPQHF | TGTGCCAGCAGTGACGGTCGTCAGCCCCAGCATTTT
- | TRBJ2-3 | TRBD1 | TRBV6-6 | CASSYSAGQGADTQYF | TGTGCCAGCAGTTACTCGGCGGGACAGGGTGCAGATACGCAGTATTTT
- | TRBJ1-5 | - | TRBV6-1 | CASSTGWSNQPQHF | TGTGCCAGCAGTACAGGGTGGAGCAATCAGCCCCAGCATTTT
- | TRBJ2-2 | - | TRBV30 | CAWGGTLLTGELFF | TGTGCCTGGGGAGGGACTCTACTCACCGGGGAGCTGTTTTTT
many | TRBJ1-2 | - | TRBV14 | CASSRGGASFYGYTF | TGTGCCAGCAGCCGGGGGGGGGCCTCCTTTTATGGCTACACCTTC
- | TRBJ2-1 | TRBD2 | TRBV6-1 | CASSPQTSGHYNEQFF | TGTGCCAGCAGTCCCCAGACTAGCGGGCACTACAATGAGCAGTTCTTC
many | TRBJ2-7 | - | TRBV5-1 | CASSPGHKGSYEQYF | TGCGCCAGCAGCCCGGGACACAAAGGTTCCTACGAGCAGTACTTC
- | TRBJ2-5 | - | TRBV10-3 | CAISESGTLQETQYF | TGTGCCATCAGTGAGTCGGGGACTCTCCAAGAGACCCAGTACTTC
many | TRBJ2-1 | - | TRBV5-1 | CASSYGGNYNEQFF | TGCGCCAGCAGCTACGGCGGGAATTACAATGAGCAGTTCTTC